Listed here are 9 T cell receptor beta chains from one sample, sequenced in a study of T cell changes during pregnancy in multiple sclerosis. Assay used: immunoSEQ multiplex PCR; TCRdb lists only in-frame clones, some missing. The table includes some 60,000 clones, approximately 90% detected once. Sequencing was performed on peripheral blood, taken after pregnancy. The receptors come from a female donor in good health, enrolled as a control in a pregnancy study.

This chain joins TRBV7-2 and TRBJ2-1; D unresolved. The CDR3 runs to 15 residues. Trimming removed 0 bases at V and 1 base at J, with 7 bases between. Looked up from germline, CDR1 is SGHTA and CDR2 is FQGNSA. CDR3 sequence reads: CASSLAAGSYNEQFF. As DNA, the CDR3 is TGTGCCAGCAGCTTAGCAGCAGGTTCCTACAATGAGCAGTTCTTC.

This chain connects TRBV7-2 to TRBJ2-7; TRBD2 agrees at 7 bases. This CDR3 is 15 amino acids long. Germline loops: CDR1 SGHTA, CDR2 FQGNSA. The V gene end was trimmed by 2 bases and the J gene end by 0 bases; junction bases not matched to a gene: 4. This chain's CDR3 is CASSLLGGSSYEQYF. CDR3 nucleotides: TGTGCCAGCAGCTTACTCGGCGGGAGCTCCTACGAGCAGTACTTC.

The chain links TRBV18 to TRBJ1-2, with a weak D call TRBD1 (5 bases). CDR1 is KGHSH and CDR2 is LQKENI in the germline V gene. With 6 bases removed from V and 6 bases from J, the gap between germline ends came to 14 bases. This CDR3 is built from 13 residues. The DNA for the CDR3 is TGTGCCAGCTCTCCCGGGGGAATGGATGGCTACACCTTC. Its translation is CASSPGGMDGYTF.

The V and J genes are TRBV13 and TRBJ2-1; 12 bases are shared with TRBD1. J lost 7 bases, V lost 7 bases, and 11 bases had no gene match. The CDR3 sequence is 16 residues long. The germline gives CDR1 PRHDT, CDR2 FYEKMQ (reference sequence). Here the CDR3 DNA reads TGTGCCAGCAACCGCCGGGACAGGGGGCAAGTGAATGAGCAGTTCTTC. Its translation is CASNRRDRGQVNEQFF. Drawing the rest from reference TRBV13 and TRBJ2-1, the complete variable domain is AAGVIQSPRHLIKEKRETATLKCYPIPRHDTVYWYQQGPGQDPQFLISFYEKMQSDKGSIPDRFSAQQFSDYHSELNMSSLELGDSALYFCASNRRDRGQVNEQFFGPGTRLTVL.

In DNA, the CDR3 is TGTGCCAGCAGCCCCTCTGGGGGAGAGGGAGGTTCACCCCTCCACTTT. Residues: CASSPSGGEGGSPLHF. The genes are TRBV7-9 and TRBJ1-6; possibly TRBD1 for D (5 bases). This CDR3 has 16 residues. Trimming took 5 bases from V and 9 from J, leaving 20 bases between them. Germline V gives CDR1 SEHNR, CDR2 FQNEAQ (reference sequence).

The chain couples TRBV6-5 to TRBJ1-1, with a weak D call TRBD1 (6 bases). V was trimmed by 10 bases and J by 0 bases, leaving 12 bases between them. Germline V gene sequence: CDR1 MNHEY, CDR2 SVGAGI. CDR3 length equals 13 residues. The CDR3 DNA sequence: TGTGCCATATCCAGGGACATGAACACTGAAGCTTTCTTT. Its translation is CAISRDMNTEAFF.

The chain uses TRBV5-8 and TRBJ2-5; D is possibly TRBD1 (6 bases). The J call may be mistaken, given a closer DNA end match to TRBJ2-7. The germline V gene has CDR1 SGHTS and CDR2 YDEGEE. This CDR3 is built from 14 residues. The CDR3 DNA reads as TGTGCCAGTGTCAGACAGGACGGTCGATACGAGCAGTACTTC. It translates to CASVRQDGRYEQYF.

The chain joins TRBV18 to TRBJ1-1; 8 positions match TRBD1. The CDR3 spans 16 residues. V trimming: 5 bases; J trimming: 1 base; junction bases outside the gene matches: 9. Per the germline V gene, CDR1 is KGHSH and CDR2 is LQKENI. Written as DNA, the CDR3 is TGTGCCAGCTCAACCAGTCCCGGGACAGGGAACACTGAAGCTTTCTTT. Translated: CASSTSPGTGNTEAFF.

The chain links TRBV27 to TRBJ2-1; TRBD2 is a possible D gene (6 bases). The germline V gene encodes CDR1 MNHEY and CDR2 SMNVEV (reference sequence). The CDR3 loop spans 16 amino acids. Between the trimmed V and J ends, which lost 3 bases and 0 bases, there was a span of 12 bases. The CDR3 coding sequence is TGTGCCAGCAGTTTGCTGACTAGTAGCTCCTACAATGAGCAGTTCTTC. As protein: CASSLLTSSSYNEQFF.